This T cell receptor (beta chain) was sequenced for a study of blood T cell repertoires in COVID-19. Method: immunoSEQ multiplex PCR; TCRdb's copy keeps in-frame clones and lacks some. The sample carries roughly 74,000 clones, around 88% recorded once. Clinical history reported by participants formed the basis on which cohorts were assigned. The CDR3 runs to 16 residues. The V gene's germline CDR1 is MNHEY and CDR2 SVGEGT. V lost 5 bases to trimming and J lost 0 bases; unmatched junction nucleotides: 5. This chain uses TRBV6-2 or TRBV6-3 with TRBJ2-3; 10 nucleotides align to TRBD2. Sequenced: PBMCs or T cells enriched from blood (not recorded which). The clonotype comes from a woman aged 45-59 years with acute COVID-19. The CDR3 DNA reads as TGTGCCAGCAGTCGGACTAGCGGAACTAGCACAGATACGCAGTATTTT. Its translation: CASSRTSGTSTDTQYF.